This T cell receptor (beta chain) is from a study of cytomegalovirus exposure and HLA in healthy donors (dated by TCRdb to the late 2010s). For context, the study as a whole: In an earlier analysis of approximately 500 of the donors, approximately 260 Gb of sequence data and 90 million to 130 million unique TCR beta sequences from 150 million to 200 million T cells were reported. Besides the first cohort of hundreds of subjects, a separate validation cohort made up of about 120 different subjects was used. Genome-wide SNP genotypes for about 65% of the roughly 700 donors were used in a later genetic analysis, which treated that subset as a discovery cohort. Donor age, sex, ethnicity and CMV serostatus were compiled alongside the repertoire data. Among about 410 genotyped donors of the cohort, an average of approximately 220,000 unique TCR beta nucleotide sequences was sequenced per donor, of which about 18% were non-productive. A few DR-DQ haplotypes were handled as single units for association and clustering because linkage in the cohort was strong. Every discovery cohort repertoire had been produced on one sequencing platform. Class I and class II HLA loci were covered by the typing at four-digit resolution. High-throughput TCR immunosequencing, statistical association of individual TCRs with disease status, and machine learning were combined to predict cytomegalovirus infection status. Rather than using new phenotypic data, the later analysis identified candidate immune exposures from TCR beta sequences and from how often those sequences occurred across donors. The study used immunosequencing to profile the T cell repertoires of approximately 640 subjects and linked those repertoires to cytomegalovirus serostatus. Of the 350 to 450 genotyped donors, roughly 85% fell in the genetic ancestry cluster associated with self-reported Caucasian donors. An early release that covered more than 550 HLA-typed donors contained approximately 300 gigabases of sequencing data and 65 million to 100 million unique TCR sequences. The aim of the study was to test whether cataloging public T cell receptors could identify signatures of past pathogen exposure. The number of donors typed differed by locus, with about 629-630 for A, B, C, DRB1 and DQB1, around 520 for DQA1, approximately 580 for DPA1, and over 400 for DPB1. To decide whether each TCR beta V gene segment behaved as functional or pseudogenic, an earlier analysis of 587 of the donors relied on high-throughput TCR beta sequencing. To study patterns of TCR occurrence, a later analysis re-analyzed previously published TCR beta repertoires from 650 to 750 donors and added high-resolution HLA genotyping.

In regard to this clone: The clone's antigen remains unknown. No base-level quality is on record; no much larger clone is a single base apart.

The CDR3, from cysteine to phenylalanine, totals 17 residues. Of all the DNA, just the CDR3 is kept, 51 bases in frame from base 1. CDR1 and CDR2, looked up from the germline V gene, are SQVTM and ANQGSEA. Trimming removed 4 bases from V and 4 bases from J; the gene matches leave 11 bases unexplained. Receptor amplification or capture employed the immunoSEQ multiplex PCR assay. For the multiplex PCR, a mixture combining 60 forward primers for TCR Vbeta segments and 13 reverse primers for TCR Jbeta segments was used. The CDR3 region of rearranged TCR beta genes was amplified from genomic DNA by a multiplex PCR assay. The Illumina HiSeq System was used to sequence the amplified TCR beta libraries as 87-base-pair reads. Concerning the study's data processing: Across the 500 to 750 repertoires, a later analysis counted roughly 77 million unique TCR beta chains, around 10 million of which were shared by at least two donors. A nearest-neighbor algorithm error-corrected the raw reads and collapsed the reads into unique sequences, merging closely related sequences to remove PCR and sequencing errors. To assign V, D and J gene segments, CDR3 sequences were aligned to IMGT reference sequences. Each retained sequence needed at least a six-nucleotide match to both a V gene segment and a J gene segment. Rearrangements were classified as productive when the CDR3 lacked stop codons and remained in frame with V and J, and all other rearrangements were classified as non-productive. CDR3 was defined according to IMGT convention as the region running from the second conserved V-encoded cysteine to the conserved J-encoded phenylalanine. Sequences without an unambiguous match to a single V gene segment were excluded from the earlier analysis of a few hundred of the donors. In an earlier analysis of approximately 590 of the donors, a V segment was called functional when productive rearrangements were above 56.7%, and segregating when the standard deviation between donors exceeded 5%. To diagnose cytomegalovirus status from the catalog of TCR beta chain sequences, a statistical classification framework was built. In a later analysis, V and J genes were assigned by comparing TCR nucleotide sequences against IMGT/GENE-DB human TR gene sequences. Using the TCRdist pipeline, a later analysis assigned CDR3 sequences along with most-parsimonious VDJ recombination scenarios. In a later analysis, every TCR beta chain was defined by the combination of its CDR3 amino acid sequence and its V-gene family, and reads without a unique V-gene family were dropped. A later analysis removed over 500 highly shared, low-generation-probability nucleotide sequences to deal with suspected cross-contamination and a sequencing artifact. A later analysis calculated a clonal expansion index for each public chain from normalized within-repertoire ranks of inferred template counts. Generation probabilities in a later analysis came from a VDJ recombination model fitted to out-of-frame rearrangements, and those results were checked against IGoR. In a later analysis, TCR-TCR, TCR-HLA and TCR-CMV co-occurrence was scored with hypergeometric tests, and a repertoire-size bias correction was applied to TCR pairs. To estimate false discovery rates, a later analysis permuted the HLA or CMV assignments 20 times. A later analysis grouped co-occurring TCRs with DBSCAN, adding TCRdist sequence similarity when clustering within HLA-allele-positive subsets. Co-occurrence clustering excluded repertoires with fewer than 30,000 or more than 120,000 public chains, plus five with anomalous nucleotide sharing. This is the immuneACCESS table as TCRdb keeps it, with only in-frame sequences that have V and J called. A part of the clones is gone; compared with another copy, unresolved V genes explain less than half, and the rest is unexplained. V, J and clone size are taken as reported in that table, and D and trimming were inferred from the DNA itself. For this sample there are 100,000 to 120,000 clones; approximately 84% appear just once. The biggest ten clones account for about 5.8% of the sample.

In total, approximately 690 healthy bone marrow donors made up the cohort. All cohort members were sampled while nominally healthy, although unrecorded immune exposures were likely present. The donor tested CMV seronegative and was one of the 352 seronegative cohort members. Each donor provided a peripheral blood sample, and peripheral blood mononuclear cells were used for TCR beta sequencing. The Qiagen DNeasy Blood Extraction Kit was used to extract genomic DNA from the blood cell samples. General conclusions and limits of the study: According to the authors, the approach could potentially be generalized to other disease states and immunological phenotypes. Linkage disequilibrium might explain the correlated functional status among segregating V segments, but an unknown experimental factor could not be ruled out. In a later analysis, several top co-occurrence clusters were reported to appear linked to parvovirus B19, influenza, CMV and Epstein-Barr virus. Because some donors lacked HLA typing at each locus, the association tests relied only on the typed subset. For the cohort, immune exposure information was limited to CMV serostatus. In a later genetic analysis, a missense DCLRE1C variant was associated with V-gene and J-gene trimming of TCR beta chains, and the association was replicated in an independent cohort. The 87-base-pair reads could not distinguish some IMGT-functional V segments, including TRBV6-2 and TRBV6-3, so those segments were excluded. In vitro tests confirmed that three of the cytomegalovirus-associated TCR beta chains recognize cytomegalovirus antigens. The cohort was sequenced for TCR beta chains only, and without alpha or paired-chain data the features that could be detected were limited. A later analysis associated 15,000 or so TCR beta sequences with specific HLA alleles at a false discovery rate of 0.05. The earlier analysis of approximately 540 of the donors excluded 15 to 20 rarely observed V segments, including chromosome 9 orphons, because counts were too low. The presence/absence analyses assumed that sequencing depth was roughly uniform across donors, and that assumption may not be true. In both the original and validation cohorts, the classifier was reported to diagnose cytomegalovirus status with high specificity and sensitivity. Broadly in line with IMGT annotations, most TCR beta V segments showed up in productive rearrangements about 90% or about 30% of the time in an earlier analysis of several hundred of the donors. A cluster of highly shared sequence variants was judged likely to represent a technical artifact of the sequencing pipeline. Most CMV-associated TCR beta chains appeared to be HLA-restricted in a later analysis, and the HLA associations seemed to be driven largely by CMV exposure. According to a later genetic analysis, donors in an Asian-associated ancestry cluster had fewer N-insertions in productive TCRs than the approximately 650-donor mean. A further reported finding was that TCR beta sequences accurately predicted the HLA-A and HLA-B alleles for most subjects in the first cohort. Compared with equally common non-associated chains, HLA-associated TCR beta chains in a later analysis were more clonally expanded and had lower generation probabilities. When HLA alleles, especially DR and DQ, strongly co-occurred, TCR associations were difficult to assign to individual alleles. The study listed 150 to 200 TCR beta chains as associated with cytomegalovirus. Most TCR sequences were observed very rarely across donors, whereas some public TCRs were present in many individuals. According to a later analysis, TCR association rates differed among HLA loci, with DRB1 alleles showing the most associated TCRs and HLA-C alleles showing the fewest.

The receptor chain draws on TRBV29-1 and TRBJ1-4, with 11 bases matching TRBD1. The specimen sequenced was PBMCs. The receptor's source is a male donor in good health and CMV-seronegative. The CDR3 has the sequence CSVAGDRGGWINEKLFF. Here is the DNA: TGCAGCGTTGCTGGGGACAGGGGGGGGTGGATTAATGAAAAACTGTTTTTT.